The clone carrying this T cell receptor beta chain was counted a few times. The antigen is unknown. TCRdb re-called the RT-PCR reads through MiXCR, storing one row per CDR3 protein. The data hold some 850,000 distinct CDR3 sequences, with around 18% observed a single time. The CDR3 runs to 15 residues. V shed 0 bases and J shed 7 bases, with 15 bases lying between them. The V gene's germline CDR1 is SGHDN and CDR2 FVKESK. The record originates from a study of response to subunit inactivated influenza vaccine. Study conclusions and caveats: Authors suggested each seasonal influenza vaccination recruits few new T cells.

V and J are TRBV14 and TRBJ1-2; TRBD1 might be the D (6 bases). The receptor was isolated from a man in his fifties who received an inactivated influenza vaccine. The starting material was PBMCs from blood, obtained around 5 days after vaccination. The CDR3 spells CASSQDWQGYGGYTF. In nucleotides, the CDR3 is TGTGCCAGCAGCCAAGATTGGCAGGGGTACGGTGGCTACACCTTC.